The 6 T cell receptor beta chains listed next were all sequenced from one sample in a study of vaccination effects on CD4 cells after COVID-19. These receptors have no identified antigens. Data came from immunoSEQ multiplex PCR; TCRdb stores just in-frame clones and leaves some out. There are tens of thousands of clones in the sample; over 70% occur only once, and about 10% lies in the top ten. Ahead of sequencing, the ViraFEST assay grew antigen-specific CD4+ T cells using viral peptide pools. Subsequent to roughly 9 days of culture, CD4+ T cells were isolated. Prior SARS-CoV-2 infection was absent in the vaccine recipients, as shown by negative nucleocapsid antibodies. Source: CD4+ T cells from PBMCs cultured with SARS-CoV-2 spike peptides, taken before COVID-19 vaccination. Receptor source: a human donor who received a COVID-19 vaccine.

The rearrangement links TRBV9 to TRBJ2-7; TRBD2 matches at 9 bases. Germline lookup yields CDR1 SGDLS and CDR2 YYNGEE. V lost 10 bases and J lost 2; bases outside the gene matches: 10. The CDR3 covers 14 residues. This CDR3 is CAVLSGGGTYEQYV. CDR3 DNA: TGTGCCGTTCTTAGCGGGGGAGGGACCTACGAGCAGTACGTC.

V usage is TRBV21-1 and J usage is TRBJ2-7; the tabulated D call, TRBD1, remains unverified against the DNA. TRBV21-1 is noted as a pseudogene. The CDR3 loop spans 15 amino acids. CDR3 nucleotides: TGTGCCAGCAGCAAATGGACAGGGGTTACCTACGAGCAGTACGTC. Protein sequence: CASSKWTGVTYEQYV.

The chain has TRBV29-1 and TRBJ2-3; 7 nucleotides line up with TRBD2. The CDR3 extends over 14 amino acids. The germline V gene encodes CDR1 SQVTM and CDR2 ANQGSEA. Trimming at V came to 4 bases and at J to 0 bases, leaving 4 bases not matched to a gene. The CDR3 DNA reads TGCAGCGTTGTACCGGGGGGAAGCACAGATACGCAGTATTTT. Translating gives CSVVPGGSTDTQYF.

V usage is TRBV5-5 and J usage is TRBJ2-7; the D is unclear. The germline gives CDR1 SGHKS, CDR2 YYEKEE (reference sequence). Deletions cut 0 bases from V and 6 bases from J, with 10 bases between. The CDR3 consists of 13 residues. The DNA for the CDR3 is TGTGCCAGCAGCTTGGTGTCCTCCCGCGAGCAGTACGTC. It codes for CASSLVSSREQYV.

Here the CDR3 reads CASSRDSVAGGQETQYF. CDR3 sequence (DNA): TGTGCCAGCAGCCGAGATTCGGTAGCGGGGGGGCAAGAGACCCAGTACTTC. The V call is TRBV7-8, the J call TRBJ2-5; 11 positions match TRBD2. The CDR3 is made up of 17 amino acids. V shed 5 bases, J shed 2 bases, and the junction held 10 bases outside the gene matches. Germline CDR1 and CDR2: SGHVS and FQNEAQ. Full variable domain (missing parts from reference TRBV7-8 and TRBJ2-5): GAGVSQSPRYKVAKRGQDVALRCDPISGHVSLFWYQQALGQGPEFLTYFQNEAQLDKSGLPSDRFFAERPEGSVSTLKIQRTQQEDSAVYLCASSRDSVAGGQETQYFGPGTRLLVL.

The chain recombines TRBV2 with TRBJ1-5, with 9 bases fitting TRBD1. This CDR3 is built from 15 residues. Germline trimming cut 7 bases from V and 5 bases from J; bases unmatched to any gene: 9. CDR1 SNHLY and CDR2 FYNNEI come from the germline V gene. This chain's CDR3 is CASKGTGSRDQPQHF. DNA of the CDR3: TGTGCCAGCAAGGGGACAGGGAGTAGGGATCAGCCCCAGCATTTT.